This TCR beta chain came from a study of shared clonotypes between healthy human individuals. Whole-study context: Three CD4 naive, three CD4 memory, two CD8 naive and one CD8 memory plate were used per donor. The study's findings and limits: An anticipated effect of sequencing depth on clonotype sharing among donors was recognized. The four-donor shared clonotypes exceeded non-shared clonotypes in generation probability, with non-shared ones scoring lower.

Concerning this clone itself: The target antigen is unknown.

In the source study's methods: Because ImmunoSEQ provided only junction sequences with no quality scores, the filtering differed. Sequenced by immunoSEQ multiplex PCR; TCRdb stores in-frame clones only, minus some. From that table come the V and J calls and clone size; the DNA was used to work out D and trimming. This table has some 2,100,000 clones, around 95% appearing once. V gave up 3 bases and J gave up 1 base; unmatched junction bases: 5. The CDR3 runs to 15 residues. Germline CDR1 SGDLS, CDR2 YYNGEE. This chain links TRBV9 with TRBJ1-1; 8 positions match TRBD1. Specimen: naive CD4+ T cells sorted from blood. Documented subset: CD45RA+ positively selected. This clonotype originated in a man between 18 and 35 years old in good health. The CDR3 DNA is TGTGCCAGCAGCGCCAGACAGGGGACGAACACTGAAGCTTTCTTT. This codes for CASSARQGTNTEAFF.